This T cell receptor beta chain was profiled in a study of shared clonotypes between healthy human individuals. Study observations and caveats: Rarefaction demonstrated incomplete sorted-subset sequencing despite large depth. A small donor pool kept down the genetic and exposure-history diversity that was represented. Larger estimated richness was generally recorded for naive subsets relative to memory subsets.

Naive CD8 cells comprised CD45RO-negative, CCR7-positively selected cells, excluding terminally differentiated effector memory CD45RA+ cells. The CDR3 covers 16 residues. V lost 1 base to trimming and J lost 6 bases, with 19 bases between them. Germline V gives CDR1 MNHEY, CDR2 SMNVEV (reference sequence). As to this clone: Its specificity is unknown.

Per sorted-subset replicate PCR, input was approximately 200 ng DNA, representing some 30,000 T cell genomes. Data came from immunoSEQ multiplex PCR; TCRdb stores just in-frame clones and leaves some out. The table shows around 610,000 clones, with about 95% occurring only once. The receptor was derived from a woman in her thirties in good health. The chain combines TRBV27 with TRBJ2-7; D possibly corresponds to TRBD1 (6 bases). Sequenced material: naive CD8+ T cells sorted from blood. This CDR3 reads CASSLLLGRGASEQYF. The CDR3 DNA reads as TGTGCCAGCAGTTTATTATTGGGCAGGGGTGCCTCCGAGCAGTACTTC.